The clone carrying this T cell receptor beta chain was observed a few times. Its specificity is unknown. This sample was taken from a study of CD8 T cells in ankylosing spondylitis. Study-wide results and limits: Disease-linked clones displayed a CD8+ phenotype and appeared relatively rarely in peripheral blood. Past research had described some motif variants in reactive arthritis synovial fluid and blood.

Per germline, CDR1 LNHNV and CDR2 YYDKDF (reference sequence). The CDR3 is 15 residues long. The ends were cut back, 5 bases at V and 1 base at J, with 12 bases in the middle. Quantitative 5'-RACE with molecular barcodes generated TCR beta libraries. TCRdb re-derived calls from the 5' RACE reads in MiXCR, one entry per CDR3 protein. The sample includes some 240,000 distinct CDR3 sequences, more than 15% of them seen just once. Specimen: blood, either unsorted or a sorted T cell fraction (not recorded which). The chain couples TRBV15 to TRBJ2-1; tentatively, D is TRBD1 (5 bases). This TCR derives from a male donor with ankylosing spondylitis or in good health (not recorded which). The CDR3 DNA reads TGTGCCACCAGCGAGGTGGGGCAGTCCTACAATGAGCAGTTCTTC. Translation: CATSEVGQSYNEQFF.